The 29 T cell receptor beta chains below all came from one sample that was sequenced in a study of identical twins. TCRdb analysed the 5' RACE reads with MiXCR anew, one entry per CDR3 protein. The sample gives about 1.7 million distinct CDR3 sequences, more than 30% of which show up once; more than 0.25% is in the top ten. Sequences were obtained from cord blood. The receptors were gathered from a newborn girl in good health.

The DNA of the CDR3 is TGTGCCAGCAGCTTAGGGACTACCTACCAAGAGACCCAGTACTTC. This sequence encodes CASSLGTTYQETQYF. The rearrangement uses TRBV7-8 and TRBJ2-5; a possible D gene is TRBD2 (6 bases). CDR1 is SGHVS and CDR2 is FQNEAQ in the germline V gene. V was pared by 1 base and J by 0 bases, with 9 bases between. This CDR3 spans 15 amino acids. Full variable domain (rest looked up from reference TRBV7-8 and TRBJ2-5): GAGVSQSPRYKVAKRGQDVALRCDPISGHVSLFWYQQALGQGPEFLTYFQNEAQLDKSGLPSDRFFAERPEGSVSTLKIQRTQQEDSAVYLCASSLGTTYQETQYFGPGTRLLVL.

This clonotype was seen a handful of times. The CDR3 reads CSARDKVFADTQYF. CDR3 nucleotides: TGCAGTGCTAGAGATAAGGTGTTCGCAGATACGCAGTATTTT. This sequence joins TRBV20-1 and TRBJ2-3; D unclear. Trimming cost V 0 bases and J 4 bases, with 11 bases left between them. CDR3 length: 14 amino acids. CDR1 and CDR2 from the germline V gene are DFQATT and SNEGSKA (reference sequence).

Only a few counts were recorded for this clonotype. The CDR3 region has the DNA TGCAGGAGAGGACAGGTCGGAGATACGCAGTATTTT. Translating it yields CRRGQVGDTQYF. The V gene is TRBV20-1, the J gene TRBJ2-3; TRBD1 agrees at 7 bases. This CDR3 is built from 12 residues. Looked up from germline, CDR1 is DFQATT and CDR2 is SNEGSKA (reference sequence).

V is TRBV4-2 and J is TRBJ2-2; 8 bases are a match to TRBD1. This CDR3 region has 15 residues. V lost 3 bases, J lost 4 bases, and 4 bases stayed unmatched. Germline values: CDR1 LGHNA, CDR2 YNFKEQ. The CDR3 spells CASSHITGGTGELFF. CDR3 bases: TGTGCCAGCAGCCACATCACAGGGGGCACCGGGGAGCTGTTTTTT.

The chain has TRBV3-1 and TRBJ2-7; possibly TRBD1 for D (6 bases). V was cut by 5 bases and J by 6 bases, with 26 bases left in between. Germline V gives CDR1 LGHDT, CDR2 YNNKEL (reference sequence). The CDR3 extends over 17 amino acids. CDR3 bases: TGTGCCAGCAGCTTCCAATATCCCGGGACACCCAGGGGCGAGCAGTACTTC. Translation: CASSFQYPGTPRGEQYF.

This chain uses TRBV5-1 with TRBJ2-7; 7 nucleotides match TRBD1. The CDR3 loop spans 15 amino acids. With V trimmed by 2 bases and J by 2 bases, 7 bases remained unmatched. Germline-derived CDR1 and CDR2 are SGHRS and YFSETQ. CDR3 coding DNA: TGCGCCAGCAGCTTCGAGACAGGGACAGCCTACGAGCAGTACTTC. It encodes CASSFETGTAYEQYF.

In the case of this clonotype: The junction shows a germline mismatch at one end, possibly a read error. The rearrangement uses TRBV7-7 and TRBJ2-1; maybe TRBD2 (6 bases). Germline CDR1 reads SSHAT; CDR2 reads FNYEAQ (reference sequence). The length of the CDR3 is 15 residues. CDR3 protein: CASSQGLTVYNEQFF. The CDR3 nucleotides read TGTGCTAGCAGCCAGGGACTGACGGTATACAATGAGCAGTTCTTC.

This clonotype was found a few times. This rearrangement joins TRBV5-1 to TRBJ2-3, with TRBD2 matching over 8 bases. Germline CDR1 SGHRS, CDR2 YFSETQ. The CDR3 totals 16 residues. The J segment lost 1 base and the V segment lost 6 bases, leaving 10 bases of the junction unmatched. The CDR3 is CASKPVAGLGTDTQYF. CDR3 nucleotide sequence: TGCGCCAGCAAACCCGTAGCGGGATTGGGCACAGATACGCAGTATTTT.

This chain joins TRBV28 and TRBJ1-6; D is possibly TRBD1 (5 bases). V was pared by 1 base and J by 7 bases, with 11 bases between. CDR3 length: 15 amino acids. Germline CDR1 and CDR2: MDHEN and SYDVKM. CDR3 DNA: TGTGCCAGCAGTTTATTCGTTCAGGGCAATTCACCCCTCCACTTT. Translating gives CASSLFVQGNSPLHF.

The genes are TRBV4-2 and TRBJ1-5, with D uncertain. CDR1 LGHNA and CDR2 YNFKEQ come from the germline V gene. Trimming cost V 4 bases and J 0 bases, with 10 bases left between them. This CDR3 comprises 15 residues. CDR3 region: CASSLLKHSNQPQHF. The CDR3 bases are TGTGCCAGCAGCCTTTTAAAACATAGCAATCAGCCCCAGCATTTT.

This clonotype was seen at least ten times. J is TRBJ1-4 and V is TRBV7-9; D is possibly TRBD1 (5 bases). Trimming removed 4 bases at V and 11 bases at J, with 11 bases between. Germline CDR1 reads SEHNR; CDR2 reads FQNEAQ (reference sequence). The CDR3 contains 12 residues. The CDR3 loop is CASSSGQGKLFF. CDR3 bases: TGTGCCAGCAGCTCTGGACAAGGGAAACTGTTTTTT. Based on the CDR3 plus reference TRBV7-9 and TRBJ1-4, the full variable domain is DTGVSQNPRHKITKRGQNVTFRCDPISEHNRLYWYRQTLGQGPEFLTYFQNEAQLEKSRLLSDRFSAERPKGSFSTLEIQRTEQGDSAMYLCASSSGQGKLFFGSGTQLSVL.

The V and J genes are TRBV14 and TRBJ2-1, with TRBD2 matching over 9 bases. With V trimmed by 5 bases and J by 6 bases, 11 bases remained unmatched. The CDR3 is 16 residues long. Germline CDR1 SGHDN, CDR2 FVKESK. The CDR3 coding sequence is TGTGCCAGCAGCTCGAGACCCGGGACTAGCCTCAATGAGCAGTTCTTC. The encoded protein is CASSSRPGTSLNEQFF.

The chain joins TRBV5-6 to TRBJ2-3; 8 bases map to TRBD1. CDR1 is SGHDT, CDR2 YYEEEE, per germline. This CDR3 has 15 amino acids. Unmatched junction bases numbered 10, after V lost 0 bases and J lost 10 bases. The CDR3 DNA is TGTGCCAGCAGCTTGGGGACAGGGAGGCCCTTACCGCAGTATTTT. This gives the protein CASSLGTGRPLPQYF.

This clonotype was counted at least ten times. The chain links TRBV9 to TRBJ2-5, with unresolved D. V was clipped by 0 bases and J by 5 bases, with 11 bases between them. The CDR3 has 14 residues. The germline V gene encodes CDR1 SGDLS and CDR2 YYNGEE. CDR3 sequence reads: CASSVEMVSETQYF. The CDR3 nucleotides are TGTGCCAGCAGCGTAGAAATGGTCTCCGAGACCCAGTACTTC.

This clonotype was counted only a few times. The chain carries TRBV24-1 and TRBJ2-5, with D unclear. CDR3 length: 14 amino acids. V lost 4 bases to trimming and J lost 1 base, with 9 bases between them. Germline CDR1 is KGHDR and CDR2 is SFDVKD. Here the CDR3 DNA reads TGTGCCACCAGTGACTACGGGCTCCAAGAGACCCAGTACTTC. This translates into CATSDYGLQETQYF.

The chain recombines TRBV18 with TRBJ2-3, with 10 bases that match TRBD2. The CDR3 runs 20 residues. V trimming: 6 bases; J trimming: 5 bases; junction bases outside the gene matches: 23. In germline, CDR1 is KGHSH, CDR2 LQKENI. The CDR3: CASSKGLRSLGLARRDTQYF. The CDR3 DNA sequence: TGTGCCAGCTCCAAAGGGTTGCGGTCGTTGGGACTAGCGCGAAGAGATACGCAGTATTTT.

The J gene is TRBJ2-1, the V gene TRBV7-9; 7 nucleotides match TRBD2. V shed 6 bases, J shed 7 bases, and the junction held 9 bases outside the gene matches. This CDR3 contains 14 residues. Looked up from germline, CDR1 is SEHNR and CDR2 is FQNEAQ (reference sequence). In nucleotides, the CDR3 is TGTGCCAGCAGGGCCGTGGGGAGGGCGAATGAGCAGTTCTTC. Translated, it gives CASRAVGRANEQFF.

The chain combines TRBV3-1 with TRBJ1-1; no firm D call. The CDR3 has 12 residues. V lost 9 bases and J lost 4, with 12 bases in between. Germline lookup yields CDR1 LGHDT and CDR2 YNNKEL (reference sequence). The CDR3: CASTGVATEAFF. CDR3 in DNA: TGTGCCAGTACTGGGGTGGCCACTGAAGCTTTCTTT.

The rearrangement joins TRBV2 to TRBJ2-1; 9 nucleotides match TRBD1. Germline CDR1 is SNHLY and CDR2 is FYNNEI. The CDR3 length is 16 residues. J lost 5 bases, V lost 1 base, and 6 bases had no gene match. Here the CDR3 DNA reads TGTGCCAGCAGTGAAGTCCGGGACAGGGCCCACAATGAGCAGTTCTTC. Translation gives CASSEVRDRAHNEQFF.

The rearrangement links TRBV19 to TRBJ1-2, with D perhaps matching TRBD1 (5 bases). V was trimmed by 4 bases and J by 2 bases, leaving 23 bases between them. Germline CDR1 reads LNHDA; CDR2 reads SQIVND (reference sequence). The CDR3 is made up of 18 amino acids. The CDR3 region has the DNA TGTGCCAGTAGTACCTGGGGTACTTTGGGACTCCTAAACTATGGCTACACCTTC. Translation: CASSTWGTLGLLNYGYTF.

There are a few counts of this clonotype. The rearrangement links TRBV3-1 to TRBJ2-7, with 10 bases that match TRBD2. Germline V gene sequence: CDR1 LGHDT, CDR2 YNNKEL (reference sequence). The CDR3 runs to 16 residues. The V and J ends lost 1 base and 2 bases, in that order; junction bases with no gene match: 5. The CDR3 loop is CASSQVSSGGTYEQYF. The CDR3 DNA reads TGTGCCAGCAGCCAAGTCTCTAGCGGGGGTACCTACGAGCAGTACTTC.

At least ten counts were recorded for this clonotype. The CDR3 reads CASRVGYGYTF. CDR3 nucleotides: TGTGCCAGCAGGGTCGGGTATGGCTACACCTTC. The chain joins TRBV21-1 to TRBJ1-2. TRBV21-1 is given as a pseudogene. This CDR3 has 11 amino acids.

This clonotype was found once. The genes are TRBV4-2 and TRBJ2-1, with D unresolved. Looked up from germline, CDR1 is LGHNA and CDR2 is YNFKEQ. The CDR3 is made up of 11 amino acids. V was clipped by 2 bases and J by 10 bases, with 6 bases between them. The CDR3 DNA reads as TGTGCCAGCAGCCAAAAAAACGAGCAGTTCTTC. Residues: CASSQKNEQFF.

This chain connects TRBV25-1 to TRBJ1-2, with 8 nucleotides matching TRBD1. This CDR3 region has 20 residues. Germline-derived CDR1 and CDR2 are MGHDK and SYGVNS. J was trimmed by 7 bases and V by 0 bases; bases with no gene match: 22. CDR3 sequence: CASSEYPVPPRDRREGGYTF. The CDR3 DNA sequence: TGTGCCAGCAGTGAATATCCTGTCCCCCCGCGGGACAGGCGCGAGGGTGGCTACACCTTC.

This chain uses TRBV18 with TRBJ2-1; possibly TRBD1 for D (5 bases). Per the germline V gene, CDR1 is KGHSH and CDR2 is LQKENI. This CDR3 region has 14 residues. Trimming left V 1 base short and J 3 bases short, with 7 bases between. As DNA, the CDR3 is TGTGCCAGCTCACCACAGGGGTTCTACAATGAGCAGTTCTTC. As protein: CASSPQGFYNEQFF.

The rearrangement uses TRBV15 and TRBJ2-7; 9 nucleotides line up with TRBD2. The V segment lost 1 base and the J segment 0 bases; nucleotides outside the gene matches: 7. Germline-derived CDR1 and CDR2 are LNHNV and YYDKDF (reference sequence). The CDR3 length is 17 residues. CDR3 sequence: CATSRGKGLASSYEQYF. CDR3 in DNA: TGTGCCACCAGCAGAGGAAAAGGACTAGCGTCCTCCTACGAGCAGTACTTC.

This rearrangement joins TRBV11-2 to TRBJ2-5; 14 bases fit TRBD2. The CDR3 is made up of 18 amino acids. J was trimmed by 1 base and V by 1 base; bases with no gene match: 5. Germline V CDR1 and CDR2: SGHAT, FQNNGV. CDR3 DNA sequence: TGTGCCAGCAGCTTAGGACTAGCGGGGGGGAGATCCCAAGAGACCCAGTACTTC. Translated, it gives CASSLGLAGGRSQETQYF.

The rearrangement links TRBV7-9 to TRBJ1-1, with unresolved D. The CDR3 has 12 amino acids. Germline V gene sequence: CDR1 SEHNR, CDR2 FQNEAQ (reference sequence). Trimming took off 10 bases at V and 1 base at J, with 10 bases between the two ends. CDR3 sequence (DNA): TGTGCCACTCCGGGGTGGAACACTGAAGCTTTCTTT. It translates to CATPGWNTEAFF.

J is TRBJ2-4 and V is TRBV4-1; possible D gene TRBD1, 5 bases. The CDR3 spans 15 residues. The ends were cut back, 4 bases at V and 2 bases at J, with 12 bases in the middle. CDR1 is MGHRA and CDR2 is YSYEKL in the germline V gene. The CDR3, as DNA: TGCGCCAGCAGCCCCCAGGGTTTACCCAAAAACATTCAGTACTTC. Its protein is CASSPQGLPKNIQYF.